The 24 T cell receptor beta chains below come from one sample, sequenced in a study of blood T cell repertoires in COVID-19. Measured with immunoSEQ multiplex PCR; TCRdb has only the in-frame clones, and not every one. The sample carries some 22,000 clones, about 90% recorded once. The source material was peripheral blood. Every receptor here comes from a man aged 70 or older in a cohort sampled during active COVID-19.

DNA for the CDR3: TGTGCCAGCAGCTTAGACTTAGCGGGAGAGACCCAGTACTTC. Amino acid sequence: CASSLDLAGETQYF. The chain recombines TRBV7-8 with TRBJ2-5, with 7 bases identical to TRBD2. Germline CDR1 is SGHVS and CDR2 is FQNEAQ. V dropped 1 base and J dropped 4; count of bases not matched to a gene: 3. The CDR3 loop spans 14 amino acids. The full variable domain, rest sourced from reference TRBV7-8 and TRBJ2-5, is GAGVSQSPRYKVAKRGQDVALRCDPISGHVSLFWYQQALGQGPEFLTYFQNEAQLDKSGLPSDRFFAERPEGSVSTLKIQRTQQEDSAVYLCASSLDLAGETQYFGPGTRLLVL.

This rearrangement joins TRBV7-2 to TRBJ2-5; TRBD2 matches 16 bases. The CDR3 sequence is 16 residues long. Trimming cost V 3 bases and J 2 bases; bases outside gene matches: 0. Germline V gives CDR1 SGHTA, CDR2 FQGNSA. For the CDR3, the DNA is TGTGCCAGCAGCTTGGGACTAGCGGGGGGGCAAGAGACCCAGTACTTC. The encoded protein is CASSLGLAGGQETQYF. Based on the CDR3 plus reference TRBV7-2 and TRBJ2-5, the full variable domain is GAGVSQSPSNKVTEKGKDVELRCDPISGHTALYWYRQSLGQGLEFLIYFQGNSAPDKSGLPSDRFSAERTGGSVSTLTIQRTQQEDSAVYLCASSLGLAGGQETQYFGPGTRLLVL.

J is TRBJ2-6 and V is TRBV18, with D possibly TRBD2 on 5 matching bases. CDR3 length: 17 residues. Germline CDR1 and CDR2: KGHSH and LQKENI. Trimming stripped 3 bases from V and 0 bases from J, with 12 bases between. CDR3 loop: CASSPRAANSGANVLTF. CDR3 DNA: TGTGCCAGCTCACCCAGAGCGGCAAACTCTGGGGCCAACGTCCTGACTTTC. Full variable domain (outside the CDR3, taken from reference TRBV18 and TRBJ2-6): NAGVMQNPRHLVRRRGQEARLRCSPMKGHSHVYWYRQLPEEGLKFMVYLQKENIIDESGMPKERFSAEFPKEGPSILRIQQVVRGDSAAYFCASSPRAANSGANVLTFGAGSRLTVL.

The CDR3 loop is CASSSFTGTSGSQDTQYF. The DNA of the CDR3 is TGTGCCAGCAGTTCTTTCACCGGGACTAGCGGGAGCCAAGATACGCAGTATTTT. The rearrangement uses TRBV28 and TRBJ2-3, with 14 bases aligning to TRBD2. Germline V gives CDR1 MDHEN, CDR2 SYDVKM. The length of the CDR3 is 18 residues. V shed 4 bases, J shed 5 bases, and the junction held 11 bases outside the gene matches.

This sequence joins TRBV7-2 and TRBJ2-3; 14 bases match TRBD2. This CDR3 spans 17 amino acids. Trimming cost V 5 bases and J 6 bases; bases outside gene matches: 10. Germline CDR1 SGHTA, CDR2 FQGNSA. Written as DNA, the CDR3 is TGTGCCAGCAGCCAGACTAGCGGGAGGGCCCGTATGGATACGCAGTATTTT. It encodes CASSQTSGRARMDTQYF.

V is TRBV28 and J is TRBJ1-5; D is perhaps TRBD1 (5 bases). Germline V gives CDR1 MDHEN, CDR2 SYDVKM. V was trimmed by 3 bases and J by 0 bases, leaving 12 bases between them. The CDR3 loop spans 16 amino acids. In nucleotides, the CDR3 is TGTGCCAGCAGTTTGGTGGGGACTAATAGCAATCAGCCCCAGCATTTT. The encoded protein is CASSLVGTNSNQPQHF.

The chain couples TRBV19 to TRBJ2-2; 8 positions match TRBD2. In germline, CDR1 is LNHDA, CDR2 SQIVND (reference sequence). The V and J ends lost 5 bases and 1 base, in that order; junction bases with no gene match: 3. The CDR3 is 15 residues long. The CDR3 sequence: CASSPSGWNTGELFF. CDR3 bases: TGTGCCAGTAGTCCTAGCGGGTGGAACACCGGGGAGCTGTTTTTT.

CDR3 sequence reads: CASSPTGGETEAFF. As DNA, the CDR3 is TGTGCCAGCTCCCCGACAGGGGGCGAGACTGAAGCTTTCTTT. This chain joins TRBV18 and TRBJ1-1; 10 bases are a match to TRBD1. The CDR3 is 14 amino acids. The germline CDR1 and CDR2 sequences are KGHSH and LQKENI. V lost 6 bases to trimming and J lost 5 bases; unmatched junction nucleotides: 6.

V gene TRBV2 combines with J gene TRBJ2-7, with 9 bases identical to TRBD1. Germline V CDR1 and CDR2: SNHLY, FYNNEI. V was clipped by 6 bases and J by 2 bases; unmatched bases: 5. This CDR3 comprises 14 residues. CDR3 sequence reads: CASRGDRDAYEQYF. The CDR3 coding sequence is TGTGCCAGCAGGGGGGACAGGGACGCCTACGAGCAGTACTTC.

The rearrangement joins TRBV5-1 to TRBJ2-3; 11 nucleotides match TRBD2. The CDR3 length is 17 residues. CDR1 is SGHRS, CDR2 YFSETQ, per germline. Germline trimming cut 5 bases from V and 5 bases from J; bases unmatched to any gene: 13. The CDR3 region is CASSLAVLAGGIDTQYF. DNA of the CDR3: TGCGCCAGCAGTCTGGCGGTGCTAGCGGGAGGTATAGATACGCAGTATTTT.

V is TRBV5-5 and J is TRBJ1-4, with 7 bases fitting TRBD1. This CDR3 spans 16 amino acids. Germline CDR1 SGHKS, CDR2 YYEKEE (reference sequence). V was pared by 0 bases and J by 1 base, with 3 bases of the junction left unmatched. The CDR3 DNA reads TGTGCCAGCAGCTTGGTGCCAGGGGGAACTAATGAAAAACTGTTTTTT. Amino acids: CASSLVPGGTNEKLFF.

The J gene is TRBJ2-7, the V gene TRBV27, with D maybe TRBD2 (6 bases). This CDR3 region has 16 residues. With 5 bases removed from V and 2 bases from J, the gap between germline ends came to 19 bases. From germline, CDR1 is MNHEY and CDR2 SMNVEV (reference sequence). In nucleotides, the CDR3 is TGTGCCAGCAGTCCCGCTGGACTAACTCTAACCTACGAGCAGTACTTC. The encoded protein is CASSPAGLTLTYEQYF.

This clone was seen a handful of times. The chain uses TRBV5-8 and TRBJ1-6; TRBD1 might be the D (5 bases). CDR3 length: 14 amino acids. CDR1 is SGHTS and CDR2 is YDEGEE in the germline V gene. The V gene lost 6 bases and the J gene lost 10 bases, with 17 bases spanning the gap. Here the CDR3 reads CASTSGGAVSPLHF. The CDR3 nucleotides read TGTGCCAGCACCTCGGGCGGGGCGGTCTCACCCCTCCACTTT.

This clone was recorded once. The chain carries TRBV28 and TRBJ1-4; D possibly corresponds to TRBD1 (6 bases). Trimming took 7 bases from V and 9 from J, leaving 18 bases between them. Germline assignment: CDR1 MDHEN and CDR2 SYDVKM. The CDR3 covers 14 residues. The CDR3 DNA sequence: TGTGCCAGCACCCGCGGGGGCTCGGCTCAAAAACTGTTTTTT. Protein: CASTRGGSAQKLFF.

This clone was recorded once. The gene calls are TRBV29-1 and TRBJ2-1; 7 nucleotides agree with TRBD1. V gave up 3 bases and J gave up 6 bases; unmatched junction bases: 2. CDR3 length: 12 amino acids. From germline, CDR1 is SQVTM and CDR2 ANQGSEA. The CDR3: CSVDRGINEQFF. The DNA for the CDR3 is TGCAGCGTTGACAGGGGGATCAATGAGCAGTTCTTC.

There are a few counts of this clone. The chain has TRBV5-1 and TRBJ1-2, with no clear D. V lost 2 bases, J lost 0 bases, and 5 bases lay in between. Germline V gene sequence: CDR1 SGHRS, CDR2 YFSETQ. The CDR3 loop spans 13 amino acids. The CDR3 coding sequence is TGCGCCAGCAGCTTCCGGGCTAACTATGGCTACACCTTC. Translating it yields CASSFRANYGYTF.

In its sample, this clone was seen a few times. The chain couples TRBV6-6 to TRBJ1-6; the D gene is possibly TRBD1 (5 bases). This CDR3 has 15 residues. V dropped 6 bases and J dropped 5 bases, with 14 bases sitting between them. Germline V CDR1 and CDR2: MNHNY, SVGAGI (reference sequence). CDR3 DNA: TGTGCCAGCAGAACATCGGGGGTCGATAATTCACCCCTCCACTTT. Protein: CASRTSGVDNSPLHF.

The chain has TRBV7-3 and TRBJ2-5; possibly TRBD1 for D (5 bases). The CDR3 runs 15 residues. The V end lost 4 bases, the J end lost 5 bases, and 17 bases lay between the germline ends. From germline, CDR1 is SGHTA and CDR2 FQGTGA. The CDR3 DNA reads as TGTGCCAGCAGCTCCCCCGGCCTAAAGGGGGAGACCCAGTACTTC. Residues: CASSSPGLKGETQYF.

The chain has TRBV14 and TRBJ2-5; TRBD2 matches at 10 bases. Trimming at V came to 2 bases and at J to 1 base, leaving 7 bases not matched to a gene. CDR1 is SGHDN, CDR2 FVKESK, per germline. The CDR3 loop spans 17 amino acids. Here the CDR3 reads CASSQMLIAGGQETQYF. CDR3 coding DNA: TGTGCCAGCAGCCAAATGCTTATAGCGGGAGGCCAAGAGACCCAGTACTTC.

The CDR3 is CASSPRANYGYTF. DNA for the CDR3: TGTGCCAGCAGCCCGAGGGCAAACTATGGCTACACCTTC. The V call is TRBV2, the J call TRBJ1-2; D unclear. From germline, CDR1 is SNHLY and CDR2 FYNNEI. Trimming cost V 6 bases and J 2 bases, with 10 bases left between them. The CDR3 consists of 13 residues.

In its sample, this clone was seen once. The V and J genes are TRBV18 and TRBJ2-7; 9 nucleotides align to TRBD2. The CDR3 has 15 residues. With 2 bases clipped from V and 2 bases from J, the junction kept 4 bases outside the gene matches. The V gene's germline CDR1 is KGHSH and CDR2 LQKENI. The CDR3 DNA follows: TGTGCCAGCTCACCAGGGACTAGCCCACCCTACGAGCAGTACTTC. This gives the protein CASSPGTSPPYEQYF.

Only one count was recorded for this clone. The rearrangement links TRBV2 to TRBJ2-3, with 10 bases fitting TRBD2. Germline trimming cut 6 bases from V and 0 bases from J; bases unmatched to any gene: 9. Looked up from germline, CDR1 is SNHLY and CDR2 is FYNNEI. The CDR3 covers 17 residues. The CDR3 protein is CASRKREGPRSTDTQYF. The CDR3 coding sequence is TGTGCCAGCAGAAAGCGGGAGGGCCCTCGGAGCACAGATACGCAGTATTTT.

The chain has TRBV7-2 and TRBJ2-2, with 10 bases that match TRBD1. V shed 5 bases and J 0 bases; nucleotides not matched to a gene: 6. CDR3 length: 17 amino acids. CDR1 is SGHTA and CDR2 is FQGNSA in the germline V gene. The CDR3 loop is CASSPDRGRPNTGELFF. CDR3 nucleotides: TGTGCCAGCAGCCCTGACAGGGGGCGACCGAACACCGGGGAGCTGTTTTTT. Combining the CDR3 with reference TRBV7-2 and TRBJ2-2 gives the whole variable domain GAGVSQSPSNKVTEKGKDVELRCDPISGHTALYWYRQSLGQGLEFLIYFQGNSAPDKSGLPSDRFSAERTGGSVSTLTIQRTQQEDSAVYLCASSPDRGRPNTGELFFGEGSRLTVL.

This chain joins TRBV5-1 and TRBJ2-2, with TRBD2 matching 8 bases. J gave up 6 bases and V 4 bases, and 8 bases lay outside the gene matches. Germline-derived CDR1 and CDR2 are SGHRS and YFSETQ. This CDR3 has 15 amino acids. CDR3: CASSPTAGGAGELFF. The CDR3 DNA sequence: TGCGCCAGCAGCCCCACGGCGGGGGGTGCCGGGGAGCTGTTTTTT.